This entry lists 18 T cell receptor gamma chains sequenced from one sample in a study of gamma-delta T cells after stem cell transplantation. TCRdb ran CATT on the RT-PCR reads. Here the sample spans approximately 3,500 gamma-chain clones, approximately 4.9% being singletons. The sequencing sample was made of gamma-delta T cells. Receptors were obtained from a human donor. It is not recorded whose cells these are; they may come from a transplant donor.

Concerning this clone itself: Other DNA sequences from this sample encode an identical CDR3 as well. The gene calls are TRGV9 and TRGJP. CDR1 is GITISATS and CDR2 is ISYDGTV in the germline V gene (reference sequence). CDR3 length: 15 residues. Trimming at V came to 4 bases and at J to 7 bases, leaving 4 bases not matched to a gene. The CDR3 DNA reads as TGTGCCTTGTGGGATAAGGAGTTGGGCAAAAAAATCAAGGTATTT. It translates to CALWDKELGKKIKVF.

About this clone: A read error may be the cause here, since a much bigger clone is one base away. Other DNA sequences within the sample encode an identical CDR3. This rearrangement joins TRGV9 to TRGJP. V lost 4 bases to trimming and J lost 3 bases; unmatched junction nucleotides: 3. CDR1 and CDR2 (germline): GITISATS, ISYDGTV (reference sequence). This CDR3 is 16 amino acids long. The CDR3 nucleotides read TGTGCCTTGTGGGACCCGCAAGAGTTGGGCAAAAAAATCAAGGTATTT. The encoded protein is CALWDPQELGKKIKVF.

This chain joins TRGV9 and TRGJ1 or TRGJ2. The CDR3 runs to 15 residues. The ends lost 1 base at V and 10 bases at J; junction bases unmatched: 16. Germline CDR1 reads GITISATS; CDR2 reads ISYDGTV (reference sequence). DNA of the CDR3: TGTGCCTTGTGGGAGGTCGAAGGAAACCGGGAGAAGAAACTCTTT. Translation gives CALWEVEGNREKKLF.

In this sample, this clone turned up a few times. The chain couples TRGV9 to TRGJP. The CDR3 has 17 amino acids. Germline V gene data show CDR1 as GITISATS and CDR2 as ISYDGTV (reference sequence). The junction had 11 bases not matched to a gene; V was cut back by 3 bases and J by 9 bases. The chain's CDR3 is CALWEPLPRLGKKIKVF. The CDR3 coding sequence is TGTGCCTTGTGGGAGCCTCTGCCTCGGTTGGGCAAAAAAATCAAGGTATTT.

Relative to its sample, this clone is medium-sized. Distinct nucleotide sequences in the sample also encode this CDR3. The rearrangement uses TRGV9 and TRGJ1 or TRGJ2. From germline, CDR1 is GITISATS and CDR2 ISYDGTV (reference sequence). V lost 3 bases and J lost 9; bases outside the gene matches: 2. There are 10 residues in the CDR3. The CDR3, as DNA: TGTGCCTTGTGGGAGAGTAAGAAACTCTTT. Encoded protein: CALWESKKLF.

This clone was seen a handful of times. The chain is built from TRGV9 and TRGJP. The J segment lost 9 bases and the V segment lost 3 bases, leaving 8 bases of the junction unmatched. This CDR3 comprises 16 residues. The germline gives CDR1 GITISATS, CDR2 ISYDGTV (reference sequence). DNA for the CDR3: TGTGCCTTGTGGGAGATGCTCGTGTTGGGCAAAAAAATCAAGGTATTT. Translating it yields CALWEMLVLGKKIKVF.

This clone was seen more than once but under ten times. The chain employs TRGV9 and TRGJP. The CDR3 is 11 amino acids. The germline V gene encodes CDR1 GITISATS and CDR2 ISYDGTV (reference sequence). With V trimmed by 5 bases and J by 18 bases, 4 bases remained unmatched. The CDR3 is CALWVGKIKVF. The CDR3, as DNA: TGTGCCTTGTGGGTAGGAAAAATCAAGGTATTT.

The genes are TRGV9 and TRGJP. V trimming: 2 bases; J trimming: 7 bases; junction bases outside the gene matches: 8. The length of the CDR3 is 17 residues. CDR1 GITISATS and CDR2 ISYDGTV come from the germline V gene (reference sequence). CDR3 DNA sequence: TGTGCCTTGTGGGAGGGCCGTCGGGAGTTGGGCAAAAAAATCAAGGTATTT. Protein: CALWEGRRELGKKIKVF.

This clone has just a few counts. The chain employs TRGV9 and TRGJP. The CDR3 is made up of 14 amino acids. The junction had 3 bases not matched to a gene; V was cut back by 6 bases and J by 7 bases. CDR1 is GITISATS, CDR2 ISYDGTV, per germline (reference sequence). CDR3 residues: CALWRELGKKIKVF. CDR3 in DNA: TGTGCCTTGTGGAGGGAGTTGGGCAAAAAAATCAAGGTATTT.

Regarding this clone: The protein given by TCRdb reflects a much larger clone and differs at residue 7 from this DNA's translation, likely from a read error; the protein shown is the DNA's translation. J is TRGJ1 or TRGJ2 and V is TRGV9. The CDR3 has 14 amino acids. Germline V gene lookup returns CDR1 GITISATS and CDR2 ISYDGTV (reference sequence). Trimming cost V 3 bases and J 6 bases; bases outside gene matches: 11. As DNA, the CDR3 is TGTGCCTTGTGGGAGCCGGTGGGCCGTTATAAGAAACTCTTT. This translates into CALWEPVGRYKKLF.

This clone was detected only a few times. A much larger clone lies one base from this, so it may be a read error. Different DNA sequences within this sample yield the same CDR3. V gene TRGV9 combines with J gene TRGJP. Germline V gives CDR1 GITISATS, CDR2 ISYDGTV (reference sequence). This CDR3 is 15 amino acids long. CDR3 sequence: CALWEVKLGKKIKVF. DNA of the CDR3: TGTGCCTTGTGGGAGGTGAAGTTGGGCAAAAAAATCAAAGTATTT.

The chain is built from TRGV3 and TRGJ1 or TRGJ2. Germline trimming cut 2 bases from V and 11 bases from J; bases unmatched to any gene: 9. Germline CDR1 VTNTFY, CDR2 YDVSTARD (reference sequence). The CDR3 is 12 residues long. CDR3 sequence (DNA): TGTGCCACCTGGGACACTCCCCCCCAGAAACTCTTT. Translated: CATWDTPPQKLF.

The CDR3 DNA is TGTGCCTTGTGGGACAAAAAAATCAAGGTATTT. Translating it yields CALWDKKIKVF. The chain combines TRGV9 with TRGJP. The CDR3 runs to 11 residues. J gave up 15 bases and V 4 bases, and 0 bases lay outside the gene matches. Germline CDR1 reads GITISATS; CDR2 reads ISYDGTV (reference sequence).

Within the sample, this clone is medium-sized (0.01 to 0.1%). The chain recombines TRGV4 with TRGJ1 or TRGJ2. CDR1 is EGSTGY, CDR2 YDSYTSSV, per germline. V was clipped by 0 bases and J by 6 bases; unmatched bases: 2. The CDR3 covers 12 residues. CDR3 amino acids: CATWDGPYKKLF. The CDR3 region has the DNA TGTGCCACCTGGGATGGGCCTTATAAGAAACTCTTT.

This clone appeared a few times. TCRdb's entry gives the protein of a much larger clone, which mismatches this DNA's translation at residue 3, likely from a read error; the protein reported here is translated from the DNA. The chain has TRGV3 and TRGJ1 or TRGJ2. There are 13 residues in the CDR3. Germline CDR1 is VTNTFY and CDR2 is YDVSTARD (reference sequence). The chain's CDR3 is CAAWDSLYYKKLF. The CDR3, as DNA: TGTGCCGCCTGGGACAGCCTCTATTATAAGAAACTCTTT.

About this clone: TCRdb's protein sequence differs at residue 7 from the translated DNA; the protein presented here follows the DNA. This chain uses TRGV5 with TRGJ1 or TRGJ2. V trimming: 0 bases; J trimming: 2 bases; junction bases outside the gene matches: 10. The CDR3 is 16 amino acids. Germline CDR1 and CDR2: VINAFY and YDVSNSKD. In DNA, the CDR3 is TGTGCCACCTGGGACAGGCCCCTCACCTATTATTATAAGAAACTCTTT. Encoded protein: CATWDRPLTYYYKKLF.

The V and J genes are TRGV9 and TRGJ1 or TRGJ2. The CDR3 is made up of 13 amino acids. Germline V gives CDR1 GITISATS, CDR2 ISYDGTV (reference sequence). V shed 0 bases, J shed 10 bases, and the junction held 9 bases outside the gene matches. CDR3 bases: TGTGCCTTGTGGGAGGTGCAGCCAATGAAGAAACTCTTT. Translated, it gives CALWEVQPMKKLF.

There are a few counts of this clone. The chain combines TRGV9 with TRGJP. V was pared by 0 bases and J by 11 bases, with 16 bases of the junction left unmatched. The CDR3 spans 19 residues. Germline V CDR1 and CDR2: GITISATS, ISYDGTV (reference sequence). The CDR3 spells CALWEVPPSFSVGKKIKVF. CDR3 nucleotide sequence: TGTGCCTTGTGGGAGGTGCCCCCTTCCTTTTCCGTGGGCAAAAAAATCAAGGTATTT.